This TCR beta chain was recovered during a study of T cell repertoires in cytomegalovirus infection. Study in general: TCR beta signatures that were public indicated CMV infection and matching HLA type. General observations from the study: What dominated the ex vivo response were HLA-C-restricted CMV-specific TCR beta clonotypes.

The germline gives CDR1 SGHKS, CDR2 YYEKEE (reference sequence). J was trimmed by 6 bases and V by 6 bases; bases with no gene match: 5. This CDR3 is 14 amino acids long. In the case of this clonotype: Its antigen is unidentified.

Via MiXCR, TCRdb re-called the reads, giving one row per CDR3 protein. The data hold 200,000 to 300,000 distinct CDR3 sequences, with approximately 8.3% observed a single time. Sequencing was done on a sample of PBMCs. V is TRBV5-5 and J is TRBJ2-2, with 10 bases fitting TRBD2. The clonotype originates from a human donor in good health (CMV status not recorded). Some clones in this sample may be carry-over from other donors' samples. Here the CDR3 reads CASKRLAGAGELFF. CDR3 DNA sequence: TGTGCCAGCAAGAGGCTAGCGGGGGCCGGGGAGCTGTTTTTT.